The 8 T cell receptor beta chains presented below share a single source sample, sequenced in a study of cytomegalovirus exposure and HLA in healthy donors. The repertoire was sequenced with immunoSEQ multiplex PCR; TCRdb's copy has only in-frame clones and lacks some. The data show 200,000 or so clones, approximately 80% seen once. The sequenced material came from PBMCs. The receptors originated from a young man in good health and CMV-seropositive.

The chain couples TRBV2 to TRBJ2-5, with 11 positions matching TRBD2. The CDR3 covers 14 residues. Germline CDR1 reads SNHLY; CDR2 reads FYNNEI. V trimming: 6 bases; J trimming: 4 bases; junction bases outside the gene matches: 4. The CDR3 here is CASRWGTSGETQYF. The CDR3 DNA is TGTGCCAGCAGGTGGGGGACTAGCGGAGAGACCCAGTACTTC.

This chain connects TRBV7-2 to TRBJ1-1, with D possibly TRBD1 on 6 matching bases. The CDR3 is 18 amino acids. Germline V gives CDR1 SGHTA, CDR2 FQGNSA. Trimming shortened V by 1 base and J by 4 bases, and 22 bases separated the two germline ends. Here the CDR3 DNA reads TGTGCCAGCAGCTTAGAGGGGGGGGCCGGGCTTTTGGGCACTGAAGCTTTCTTT. As protein: CASSLEGGAGLLGTEAFF. Full variable domain (outside the CDR3, taken from reference TRBV7-2 and TRBJ1-1): GAGVSQSPSNKVTEKGKDVELRCDPISGHTALYWYRQSLGQGLEFLIYFQGNSAPDKSGLPSDRFSAERTGGSVSTLTIQRTQQEDSAVYLCASSLEGGAGLLGTEAFFGQGTRLTVV.

The chain carries TRBV2 and TRBJ2-7; D gene unclear. V was trimmed by 6 bases and J by 4 bases, leaving 10 bases between them. CDR1 and CDR2 from the germline V gene are SNHLY and FYNNEI. CDR3 length: 12 amino acids. The CDR3 sequence is CASRQTWYEQYF. The CDR3 nucleotides read TGTGCCAGCAGGCAGACTTGGTACGAGCAGTACTTC.

The table lists this clone with a count of one. V usage is TRBV19 and J usage is TRBJ1-1, with D perhaps matching TRBD1 (6 bases). CDR3 size: 16 residues. Germline CDR1 and CDR2: LNHDA and SQIVND (reference sequence). Trimming pared 3 bases from V and 7 bases from J, leaving 21 bases between. The CDR3: CASSIIPWGLGVEAFF. CDR3 bases: TGTGCCAGTAGTATTATTCCCTGGGGGCTGGGAGTTGAAGCTTTCTTT.

V and J are TRBV4-2 and TRBJ2-1; 9 bases are shared with TRBD2. Trimming removed 4 bases from V and 2 bases from J; junction bases left unmatched: 6. Germline V lookup: CDR1 LGHNA, CDR2 YNFKEQ. The CDR3 has 16 residues. The CDR3 DNA reads as TGTGCCAGCAGCCCTGCCGCTAGCGGGGCCTACAATGAGCAGTTCTTC. Translating gives CASSPAASGAYNEQFF.

This chain connects TRBV28 to TRBJ2-6; tentative D call: TRBD1 (5 bases). This CDR3 has 16 residues. Germline loops: CDR1 MDHEN, CDR2 SYDVKM. V lost 7 bases to trimming and J lost 0 bases, with 13 bases between them. The CDR3 coding sequence is TGTGCCAGCATCCCTGGGGCCCCCTCTGGGGCCAACGTCCTGACTTTC. Its protein product is CASIPGAPSGANVLTF.

The rearrangement uses TRBV7-3 and TRBJ1-1, with D perhaps TRBD1 (5 bases). V lost 5 bases, J lost 4 bases, and 23 bases lay in between. The length of the CDR3 is 17 residues. CDR1 is SGHTA and CDR2 is FQGTGA in the germline V gene. CDR3 sequence (DNA): TGTGCCAGCAGCCAAAGGGGAGGGGCGAAAGGGATCACTGAAGCTTTCTTT. Encoded protein: CASSQRGGAKGITEAFF.

V usage is TRBV11-3 and J usage is TRBJ2-3; 8 nucleotides line up with TRBD2. Trimming took 3 bases from V and 4 from J; bases not matched to a gene: 6. The CDR3 has 15 residues. Germline values: CDR1 SGHNT, CDR2 YENEEA. CDR3 in DNA: TGTGCCAGCAGCTTGCGAGCGGGAGCCCCAGATACGCAGTATTTT. This gives the protein CASSLRAGAPDTQYF.